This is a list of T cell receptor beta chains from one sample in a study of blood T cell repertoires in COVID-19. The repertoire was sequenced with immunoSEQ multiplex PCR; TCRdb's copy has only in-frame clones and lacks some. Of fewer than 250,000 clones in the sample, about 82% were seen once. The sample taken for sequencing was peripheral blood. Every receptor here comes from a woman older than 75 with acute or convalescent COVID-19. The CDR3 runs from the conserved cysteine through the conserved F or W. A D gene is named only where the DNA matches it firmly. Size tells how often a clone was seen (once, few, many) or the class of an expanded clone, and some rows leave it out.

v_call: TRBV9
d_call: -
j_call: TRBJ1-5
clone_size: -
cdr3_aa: CASSVEDTQPQHF
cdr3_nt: TGTGCCAGCAGCGTAGAAGACACCCAGCCCCAGCATTTT

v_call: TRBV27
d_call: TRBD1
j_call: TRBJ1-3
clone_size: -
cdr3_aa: CASSLWPPLFAGGQGNSGNTIYF
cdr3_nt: TGTGCCAGCAGTTTATGGCCCCCTTTATTTGCTGGAGGACAGGGTAACTCTGGAAACACCATATATTTT

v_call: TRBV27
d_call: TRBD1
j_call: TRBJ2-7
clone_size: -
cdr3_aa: CASSRTGVPYEQYF
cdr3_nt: TGTGCCAGCAGCAGGACAGGGGTCCCCTACGAGCAGTACTTC

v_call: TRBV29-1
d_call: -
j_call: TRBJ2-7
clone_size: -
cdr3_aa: CSVEGSGAGKSSYEQYF
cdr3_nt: TGCAGCGTTGAAGGCTCTGGGGCAGGCAAGAGCTCCTACGAGCAGTACTTC

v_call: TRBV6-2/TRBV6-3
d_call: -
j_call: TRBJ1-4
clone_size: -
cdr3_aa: CASSYSAGDANEKLFF
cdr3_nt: TGTGCCAGCAGTTACTCTGCGGGGGACGCTAATGAAAAACTGTTTTTT

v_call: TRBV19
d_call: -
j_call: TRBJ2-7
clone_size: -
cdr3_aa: CASSITFGGYEQYF
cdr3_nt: TGTGCCAGTAGTATCACGTTCGGGGGCTACGAGCAGTACTTC

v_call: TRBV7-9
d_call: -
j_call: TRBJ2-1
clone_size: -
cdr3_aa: CASSLPLTESSYNEQFF
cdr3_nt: TGTGCCAGCAGCTTACCGCTGACGGAGAGCTCCTACAATGAGCAGTTCTTC

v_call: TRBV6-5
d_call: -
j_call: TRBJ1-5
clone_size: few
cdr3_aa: CASSYGGNQPQHF
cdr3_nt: TGTGCCAGCAGTTACGGAGGAAATCAGCCCCAGCATTTT

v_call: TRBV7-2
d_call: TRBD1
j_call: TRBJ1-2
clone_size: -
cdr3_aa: CASSFPPGQGGGYTF
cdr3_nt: TGTGCCAGCAGCTTCCCCCCGGGGCAGGGGGGCGGCTACACCTTC

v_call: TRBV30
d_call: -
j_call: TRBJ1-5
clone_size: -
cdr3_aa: CAWSVGVLNQPQHF
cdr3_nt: TGTGCCTGGAGTGTTGGAGTTTTAAATCAGCCCCAGCATTTT

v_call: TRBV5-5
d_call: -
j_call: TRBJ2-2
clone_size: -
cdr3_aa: CASSVLAEGNTGELFF
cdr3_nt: TGTGCCAGCAGCGTTTTAGCGGAGGGGAACACCGGGGAGCTGTTTTTT

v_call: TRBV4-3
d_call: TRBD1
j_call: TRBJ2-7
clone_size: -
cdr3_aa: CASSQEGQSTRVYYEQYF
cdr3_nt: TGCGCCAGCAGCCAAGAGGGACAGTCGACCAGGGTCTATTACGAGCAGTACTTC

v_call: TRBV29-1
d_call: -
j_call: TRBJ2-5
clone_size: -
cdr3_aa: CSVVMTGTVWTKETQYF
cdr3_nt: TGCAGCGTCGTTATGACCGGGACAGTATGGACTAAAGAGACCCAGTACTTC

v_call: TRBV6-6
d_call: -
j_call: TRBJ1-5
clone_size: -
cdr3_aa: CASSAGGQPQHF
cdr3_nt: TGTGCCAGCAGTGCGGGGGGTCAGCCCCAGCATTTT

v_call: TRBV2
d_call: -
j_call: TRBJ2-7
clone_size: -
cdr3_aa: CASSMLLFEQYF
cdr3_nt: TGTGCCAGCAGTATGTTGTTATTCGAGCAGTACTTC

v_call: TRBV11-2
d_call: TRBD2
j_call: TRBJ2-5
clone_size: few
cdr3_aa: CASSLGGGTKETQYF
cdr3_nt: TGTGCCAGCAGCTTAGGGGGGGGGACGAAGGAGACCCAGTACTTC

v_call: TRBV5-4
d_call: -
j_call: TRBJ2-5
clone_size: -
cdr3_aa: CASSFRNSGETQYF
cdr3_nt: TGTGCCAGCAGCTTCAGGAACTCAGGGGAGACCCAGTACTTC

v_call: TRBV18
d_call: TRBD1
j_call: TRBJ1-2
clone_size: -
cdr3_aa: CASSPMTGEYGYTF
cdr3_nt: TGTGCCAGCTCACCTATGACAGGGGAGTATGGCTACACCTTC

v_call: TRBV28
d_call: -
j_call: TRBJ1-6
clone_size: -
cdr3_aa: CASSLSYNSPLHF
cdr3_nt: TGTGCCAGCAGTTTGAGTTATAATTCACCCCTCCACTTT

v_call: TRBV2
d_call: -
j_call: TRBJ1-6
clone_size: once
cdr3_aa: CASSVDRFSYNSPLHF
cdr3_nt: TGTGCCAGCAGCGTTGACAGGTTCTCCTATAATTCACCCCTCCACTTT

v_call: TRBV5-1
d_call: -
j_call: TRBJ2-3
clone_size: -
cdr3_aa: CASSSTYTDTQYF
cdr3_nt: TGCGCCAGCAGCTCTACCTACACAGATACGCAGTATTTT

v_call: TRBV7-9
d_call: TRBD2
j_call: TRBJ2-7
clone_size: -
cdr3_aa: CASSFGPSGENYEQYF
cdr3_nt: TGTGCCAGCAGCTTCGGGCCTAGCGGCGAAAACTACGAGCAGTACTTC

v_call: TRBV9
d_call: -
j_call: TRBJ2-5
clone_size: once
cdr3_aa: CASSPPVRRGLQETQYF
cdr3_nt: TGTGCCAGCAGCCCGCCGGTGCGCAGGGGATTACAAGAGACCCAGTACTTC

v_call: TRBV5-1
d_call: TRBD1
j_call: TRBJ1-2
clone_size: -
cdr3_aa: CASSSAGGEGYGYTF
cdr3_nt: TGCGCCAGCAGCTCAGCAGGGGGCGAGGGATATGGCTACACCTTC

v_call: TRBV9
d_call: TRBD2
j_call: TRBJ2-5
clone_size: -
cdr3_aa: CASSVAGGHETQYF
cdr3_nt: TGTGCCAGCAGCGTAGCGGGGGGGCATGAGACCCAGTACTTC

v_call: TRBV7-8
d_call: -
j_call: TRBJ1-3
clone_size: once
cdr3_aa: CASSSYTRGRDTIYF
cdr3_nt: TGTGCCAGCAGCTCCTACACTCGTGGTCGGGACACCATATATTTT

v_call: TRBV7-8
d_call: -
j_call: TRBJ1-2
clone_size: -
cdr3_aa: CASSASDSFGYGYTF
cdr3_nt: TGTGCCAGCAGCGCCTCAGACAGTTTTGGATATGGCTACACCTTC

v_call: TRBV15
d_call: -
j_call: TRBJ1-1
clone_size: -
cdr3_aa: CATSRLWTGNTEAFF
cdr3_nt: TGTGCCACCAGCAGACTCTGGACTGGGAACACTGAAGCTTTCTTT

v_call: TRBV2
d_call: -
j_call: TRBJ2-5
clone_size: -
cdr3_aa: CASQGPGRETQYF
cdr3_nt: TGTGCCAGTCAAGGTCCAGGGAGGGAGACCCAGTACTTC